This TCR beta chain was captured in a study of shared clonotypes between healthy human individuals. All donors qualified as healthy HIV-negative adults and had experienced no recent acute infections or vaccinations. Measured with immunoSEQ multiplex PCR; TCRdb has only the in-frame clones, and not every one. This sample yields about 2.4 million clones, of which approximately 93% are seen a single time; approximately 0.35% belongs to the top ten. The CDR3 is made up of 15 amino acids. Trimming cost V 2 bases and J 5 bases, with 14 bases left between them. Per germline, CDR1 SGHRS and CDR2 YFSETQ. The study's findings and limits: Incomplete sequencing of sorted subsets was indicated by rarefaction despite large depth. In contrast to clonotypes shared by all four donors, non-shared clonotypes had lower generation probabilities.

As to this clone: Its antigen is undetermined.

Sequenced: naive CD4+ T cells from PBMCs. Subset in this sample: CD45RA+ positively selected. This rearrangement joins TRBV5-1 to TRBJ2-1; D possibly corresponds to TRBD2 (7 bases). This clonotype was sampled from a man younger than 30 in good health. Some clones in this sample may be carry-over from other donors' samples. The CDR3: CASSLQRGGDNEQFF. CDR3 DNA sequence: TGCGCCAGCAGCTTACAGCGAGGGGGGGACAATGAGCAGTTCTTC. The full variable domain, its missing parts supplied by reference TRBV5-1 and TRBJ2-1, is KAGVTQTPRYLIKTRGQQVTLSCSPISGHRSVSWYQQTPGQGLQFLFEYFSETQRNKGNFPGRFSGRQFSNSRSEMNVSTLELGDSALYLCASSLQRGGDNEQFFGPGTRLTVL.